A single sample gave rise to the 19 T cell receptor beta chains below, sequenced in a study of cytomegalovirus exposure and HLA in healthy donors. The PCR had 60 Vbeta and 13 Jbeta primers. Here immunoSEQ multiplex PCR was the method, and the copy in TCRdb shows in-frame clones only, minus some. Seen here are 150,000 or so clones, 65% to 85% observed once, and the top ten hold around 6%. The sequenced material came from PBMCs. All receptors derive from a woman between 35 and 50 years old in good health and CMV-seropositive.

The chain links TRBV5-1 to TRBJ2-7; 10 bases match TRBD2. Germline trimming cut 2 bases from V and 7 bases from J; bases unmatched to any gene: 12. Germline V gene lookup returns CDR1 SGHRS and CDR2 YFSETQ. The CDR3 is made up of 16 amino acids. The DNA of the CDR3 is TGCGCCAGCAGCTTTATGCCTAGCGGGAGTGTAGGGGAGCAGTACTTC. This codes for CASSFMPSGSVGEQYF.

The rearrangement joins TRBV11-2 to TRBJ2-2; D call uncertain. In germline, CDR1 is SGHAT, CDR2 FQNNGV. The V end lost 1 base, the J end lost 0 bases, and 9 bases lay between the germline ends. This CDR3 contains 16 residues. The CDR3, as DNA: TGTGCCAGCAGCTTAGGATCCGCGGCGAACACCGGGGAGCTGTTTTTT. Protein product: CASSLGSAANTGELFF.

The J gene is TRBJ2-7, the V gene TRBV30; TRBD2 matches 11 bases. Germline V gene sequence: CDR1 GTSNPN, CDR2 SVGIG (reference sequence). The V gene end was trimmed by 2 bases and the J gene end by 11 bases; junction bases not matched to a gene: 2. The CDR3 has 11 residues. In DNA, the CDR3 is TGTGCCTGGAGTTTGGGACTAGCGGAGTACTTC. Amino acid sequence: CAWSLGLAEYF.

CDR3 coding DNA: TGTGCCAGCAGTGAAGCGAATTGGGGACAGGGGGCAAACGAAAAACTGTTTTTT. It encodes CASSEANWGQGANEKLFF. The gene calls are TRBV6-1 and TRBJ1-4; 12 bases align to TRBD1. In germline, CDR1 is MNHNS, CDR2 SASEGT. This CDR3 contains 18 residues. Unmatched junction bases numbered 10, after V lost 0 bases and J lost 8 bases.

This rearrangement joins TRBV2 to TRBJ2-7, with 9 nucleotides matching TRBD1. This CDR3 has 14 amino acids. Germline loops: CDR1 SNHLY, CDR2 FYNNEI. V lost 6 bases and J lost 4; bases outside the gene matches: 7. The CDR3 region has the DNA TGTGCCAGCAGGAGGGGACAGGGACGGTACGAGCAGTACTTC. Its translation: CASRRGQGRYEQYF.

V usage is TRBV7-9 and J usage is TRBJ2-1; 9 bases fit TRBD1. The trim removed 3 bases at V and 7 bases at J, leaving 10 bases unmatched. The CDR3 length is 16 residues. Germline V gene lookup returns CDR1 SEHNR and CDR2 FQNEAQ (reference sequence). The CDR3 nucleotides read TGTGCCAGCAGCTTTTCTCTTGCCGGGACAGGGAATGAGCAGTTCTTC. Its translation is CASSFSLAGTGNEQFF.

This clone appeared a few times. CDR3 sequence reads: CASRGAWRLNTEAFF. DNA for the CDR3: TGTGCCAGTAGGGGGGCGTGGCGGCTGAACACTGAAGCTTTCTTT. V usage is TRBV19 and J usage is TRBJ1-1; tentative D call: TRBD1 (6 bases). The germline V and J ends were trimmed by 6 bases and 0 bases, with 14 bases remaining between them. This CDR3 comprises 15 residues. Germline values: CDR1 LNHDA, CDR2 SQIVND (reference sequence).

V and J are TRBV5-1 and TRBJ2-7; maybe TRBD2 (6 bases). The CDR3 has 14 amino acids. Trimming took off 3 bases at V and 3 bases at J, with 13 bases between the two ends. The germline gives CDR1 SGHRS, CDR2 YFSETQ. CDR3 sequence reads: CASSWGTWDYEQYF. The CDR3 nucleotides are TGCGCCAGCAGCTGGGGGACTTGGGACTACGAGCAGTACTTC.

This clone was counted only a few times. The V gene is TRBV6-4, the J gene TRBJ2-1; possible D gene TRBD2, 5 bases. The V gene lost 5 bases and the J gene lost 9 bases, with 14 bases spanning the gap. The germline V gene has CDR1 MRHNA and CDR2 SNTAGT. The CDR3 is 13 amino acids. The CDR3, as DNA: TGTGCCAGCAGTTTAGCCACGGGGAGTGAGCAGTTCTTC. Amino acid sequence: CASSLATGSEQFF.

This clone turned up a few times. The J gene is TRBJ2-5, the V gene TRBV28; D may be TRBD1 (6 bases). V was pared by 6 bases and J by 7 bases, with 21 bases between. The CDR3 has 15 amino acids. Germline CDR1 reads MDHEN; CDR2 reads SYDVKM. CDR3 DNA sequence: TGTGCCAGCAGCCTCTACCGGGACACCTCAAGGACCCAGTACTTC. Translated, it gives CASSLYRDTSRTQYF.

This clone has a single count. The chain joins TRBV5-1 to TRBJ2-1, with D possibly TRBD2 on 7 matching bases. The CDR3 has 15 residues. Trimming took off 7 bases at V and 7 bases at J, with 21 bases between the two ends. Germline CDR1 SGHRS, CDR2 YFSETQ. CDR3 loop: CASSGGRGVANEQFF. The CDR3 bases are TGCGCCAGCTCAGGAGGGAGGGGGGTAGCAAATGAGCAGTTCTTC.

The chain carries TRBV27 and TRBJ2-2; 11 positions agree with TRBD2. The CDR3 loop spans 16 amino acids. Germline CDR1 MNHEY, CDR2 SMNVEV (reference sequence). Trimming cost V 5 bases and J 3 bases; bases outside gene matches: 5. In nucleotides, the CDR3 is TGTGCCAGCAGTACACTAGCGGGAGTATACACCGGGGAGCTGTTTTTT. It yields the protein CASSTLAGVYTGELFF.

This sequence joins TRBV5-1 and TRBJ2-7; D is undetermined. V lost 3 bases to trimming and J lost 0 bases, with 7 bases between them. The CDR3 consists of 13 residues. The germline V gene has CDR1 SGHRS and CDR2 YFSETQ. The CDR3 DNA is TGCGCCAGCAGCTACGAGGTCTCCTACGAGCAGTACTTC. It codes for CASSYEVSYEQYF.

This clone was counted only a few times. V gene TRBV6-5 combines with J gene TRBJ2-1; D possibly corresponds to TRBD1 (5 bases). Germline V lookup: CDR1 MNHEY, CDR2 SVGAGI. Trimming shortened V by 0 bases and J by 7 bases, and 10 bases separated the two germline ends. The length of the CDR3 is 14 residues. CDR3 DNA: TGTGCCAGCAGTTACTCTACAGGTCCGAATGAGCAGTTCTTC. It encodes CASSYSTGPNEQFF.

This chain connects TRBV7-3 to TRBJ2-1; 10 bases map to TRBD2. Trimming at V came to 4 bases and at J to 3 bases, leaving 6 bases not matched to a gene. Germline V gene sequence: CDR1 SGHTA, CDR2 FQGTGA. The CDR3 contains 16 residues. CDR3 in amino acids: CASSSPSGSGYNEQFF. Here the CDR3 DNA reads TGTGCCAGCAGCTCCCCTAGCGGGAGCGGCTACAATGAGCAGTTCTTC.

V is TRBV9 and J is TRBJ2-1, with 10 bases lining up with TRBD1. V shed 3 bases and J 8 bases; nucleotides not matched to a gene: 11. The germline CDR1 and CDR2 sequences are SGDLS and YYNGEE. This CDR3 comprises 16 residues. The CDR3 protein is CASSGPGTGVEDEQFF. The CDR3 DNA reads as TGTGCCAGCAGCGGGCCGGGGACAGGGGTAGAGGATGAGCAGTTCTTC.

CDR3 sequence: CASSLSGLAGGFKYNEQFF. CDR3 nucleotides: TGTGCCAGCAGCTTGTCCGGACTAGCGGGAGGGTTCAAGTACAATGAGCAGTTCTTC. The gene calls are TRBV5-6 and TRBJ2-1, with 15 bases fitting TRBD2. CDR1 is SGHDT, CDR2 YYEEEE, per germline. The V and J ends lost 1 base and 4 bases, in that order; junction bases with no gene match: 9. The CDR3 covers 19 residues.

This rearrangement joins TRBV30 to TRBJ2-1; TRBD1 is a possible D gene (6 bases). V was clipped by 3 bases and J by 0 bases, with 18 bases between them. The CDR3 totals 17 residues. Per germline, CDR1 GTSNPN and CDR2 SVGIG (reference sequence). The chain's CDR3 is CAWRPWAGTPSYNEQFF. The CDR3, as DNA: TGTGCCTGGAGACCATGGGCCGGGACACCCTCCTACAATGAGCAGTTCTTC.

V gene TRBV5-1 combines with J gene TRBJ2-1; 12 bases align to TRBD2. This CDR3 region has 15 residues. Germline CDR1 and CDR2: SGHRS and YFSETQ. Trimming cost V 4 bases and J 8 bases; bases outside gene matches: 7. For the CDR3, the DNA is TGCGCCAGCAGCCCAACTAGCGGGAGGTTCGATGAGCAGTTCTTC. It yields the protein CASSPTSGRFDEQFF.